This TCR beta chain was identified during a study of post-analysis software for immune sequencing data. Study findings and constraints: The study found significantly lower normalized Chao1 diversity in multiple sclerosis patients than in controls. Clustering by F measure revealed strong co-clustering among samples prepared together in one batch. Patients showed TRBV5-6, TRBV5-1 and TRBV20-1 among five TRBV segments more frequent than in controls.

Details on this clonotype: Its antigen remains unknown.

This CDR3 is built from 14 residues. V was clipped by 1 base and J by 3 bases, with 10 bases between them. CDR1 and CDR2 (germline): SGHVS, FNYEAQ. cDNA libraries of TCR beta carried unique molecular identifiers. Out of roughly 0.85 to 11 million T cells, roughly 0.5 million cDNA molecules were generated. TCRdb passed the PCR reads through MiXCR, listing each CDR3 protein once. The repertoire includes hundreds of thousands of distinct CDR3 sequences, about 44% of them detected once, and 1.5% to 2% sits in the top ten. The gene calls are TRBV7-6 and TRBJ2-7; D possibly matches TRBD1 or TRBD2 (5 bases each). The origin of this receptor is a girl aged 5 to 17 with multiple sclerosis. The sample consisted of blood. The CDR3 here is CASSLGGSHYEQYF. The DNA for the CDR3 is TGTGCCAGCAGCTTAGGGGGGAGCCACTACGAGCAGTACTTC.